The 11 T cell receptor beta chains below come from one sample, sequenced in a study of T-cell memory formation after mild COVID-19. TCRdb reanalysed the 5' RACE reads using MiXCR and keeps one entry per CDR3 protein. The sample has more than 120,000 distinct CDR3 sequences, roughly 21% seen once. The sequenced sample consisted of PBMCs or a T cell subset sorted from them (not recorded which). These receptors came from an adult woman who had mild COVID-19 (a few samples of this study predate the infection). Cell type and time point are not known.

This sequence joins TRBV3-1 and TRBJ2-1, with D perhaps TRBD1 or TRBD2 (5 bases each). Trimming shortened V by 0 bases and J by 4 bases, and 16 bases separated the two germline ends. Looked up from germline, CDR1 is LGHDT and CDR2 is YNNKEL (reference sequence). The CDR3 length is 17 residues. CDR3 residues: CASSQDRQRRFYNEQFF. In DNA, the CDR3 is TGTGCCAGCAGCCAAGATCGACAGCGGAGATTTTACAATGAGCAGTTCTTC.

This clonotype showed up many times. The chain carries TRBV29-1 and TRBJ2-1, with D possibly TRBD2 on 6 matching bases. Germline assignment: CDR1 SQVTM and CDR2 ANQGSEA. Trimming took 6 bases from V and 8 from J, leaving 14 bases between them. The length of the CDR3 is 12 residues. CDR3 residues: CSVVASVDEQFF. The CDR3 region has the DNA TGCAGCGTCGTTGCTAGCGTCGATGAGCAGTTCTTC.

The chain is built from TRBV29-1 and TRBJ2-2; 8 bases fit TRBD1. Germline loops: CDR1 SQVTM, CDR2 ANQGSEA. V gave up 4 bases and J gave up 5 bases; unmatched junction bases: 6. The CDR3 covers 14 residues. The CDR3 is CSVVLQGATGELFF. DNA for the CDR3: TGCAGCGTTGTTTTGCAGGGGGCAACCGGGGAGCTGTTTTTT.

Many counts were recorded for this clonotype. J is TRBJ2-1 and V is TRBV7-9; D perhaps matches TRBD2 (5 bases). Germline CDR1 reads SEHNR; CDR2 reads FQNEAQ (reference sequence). This CDR3 spans 14 amino acids. The ends were cut back, 0 bases at V and 6 bases at J, with 9 bases in the middle. The CDR3 reads CASSLAGLSNEQFF. CDR3 DNA sequence: TGTGCCAGCAGCTTAGCCGGACTTTCCAATGAGCAGTTCTTC. Full variable domain (remainder filled in from reference TRBV7-9 and TRBJ2-1): DTGVSQNPRHKITKRGQNVTFRCDPISEHNRLYWYRQTLGQGPEFLTYFQNEAQLEKSRLLSDRFSAERPKGSFSTLEIQRTEQGDSAMYLCASSLAGLSNEQFFGPGTRLTVL.

The chain uses TRBV12-3 or TRBV12-4 and TRBJ2-1; D may be TRBD1 or TRBD2 (5 bases each). V was pared by 4 bases and J by 7 bases, with 17 bases between. The CDR3 runs to 15 residues. CDR3 nucleotide sequence: TGTGCCAGCAGTTCGATCGGGGCCGTTACTAATGAGCAGTTCTTC. Translating it yields CASSSIGAVTNEQFF.

V is TRBV6-6 and J is TRBJ2-7, with no clear D. Germline CDR1 and CDR2: MNHNY and SVGAGI (reference sequence). CDR3 length: 13 residues. V lost 0 bases and J lost 6, with 9 bases in between. CDR3 region: CASSYSKRVEQYF. The CDR3 DNA reads TGTGCCAGCAGTTACTCGAAACGAGTCGAGCAGTACTTC.

The gene calls are TRBV12-3 or TRBV12-4 and TRBJ2-5, with TRBD1 as a possible D gene (6 bases). V lost 1 base and J lost 2, with 8 bases in between. CDR3 length equals 14 residues. CDR3 protein: CASSLGQGQETQYF. The CDR3 DNA follows: TGTGCCAGCAGTTTAGGCCAGGGGCAAGAGACCCAGTACTTC.

V usage is TRBV6-5 and J usage is TRBJ1-2; D is undetermined. The CDR3 length is 13 residues. The germline V gene has CDR1 MNHEY and CDR2 SVGAGI. The V end lost 2 bases, the J end lost 8 bases, and 12 bases lay between the germline ends. CDR3 in amino acids: CASSYGPAKGYTF. CDR3 bases: TGTGCCAGCAGTTACGGCCCGGCTAAAGGCTACACCTTC.

The chain combines TRBV7-6 with TRBJ2-1; a weak D match, TRBD2 (5 bases). The length of the CDR3 is 13 residues. V was cut by 3 bases and J by 13 bases, with 16 bases left in between. Germline V gene sequence: CDR1 SGHVS, CDR2 FNYEAQ. The CDR3 is CASSFVRADPQFF. In nucleotides, the CDR3 is TGTGCCAGCAGCTTTGTGAGGGCCGACCCACAGTTCTTC.

Concerning this clonotype: Mismatch with germline at one junction end may stem from a read error. The chain carries TRBV7-7 and TRBJ2-7; TRBD1 agrees at 7 bases. Germline CDR1 reads SSHAT; CDR2 reads FNYEAQ (reference sequence). The CDR3 is 14 residues long. Here the CDR3 reads CASSLSEGAREQYF. CDR3 nucleotide sequence: TGTGCTAGCAGCTTAAGTGAGGGGGCGCGGGAGCAGTACTTC.

This clonotype has more than one count but fewer than ten. The chain joins TRBV18 to TRBJ2-1, with D perhaps matching TRBD1 (6 bases). The V and J ends lost 2 bases and 6 bases respectively, with 14 bases between them. In germline, CDR1 is KGHSH, CDR2 LQKENI. The CDR3 sequence is 15 residues long. CDR3 bases: TGTGCCAGCTCACCAGGGGGCCACAAGGGCAATGAGCAGTTCTTC. It encodes CASSPGGHKGNEQFF.